What follows are 28 T cell receptor beta chains derived from one specimen sequenced in a study of molecular identifiers for immune sequencing clone quantification. TCRdb fed the PCR reads into MiXCR, producing one record per CDR3 protein. The table has about 330,000 distinct CDR3 sequences, roughly 24% seen once. The sequencing input was naive CD8+ T cells from blood, with Jurkat cell RNA spiked in. Subset noted: FACS-sorted CD8+CD4-CCR7+CD45RA+ naive T cells. These TCRs come from a human donor in good health. Some libraries in this study had Jurkat cell RNA spiked in.

This clonotype was seen once. A much larger clone lies one base from this, so it may be a read error. This CDR3 fails to terminate in the conserved phenylalanine or tryptophan, so it likely reflects a read error. The chain recombines TRBV28 with TRBJ1-6; D is uncertain. The V gene lost 6 bases and the J gene lost 13 bases, with 10 bases spanning the gap. CDR1 is MDHEN and CDR2 is SYDVKM in the germline V gene. This CDR3 is built from 11 residues. In DNA form, the CDR3 reads TGTGCCAGCAGCTCGTCCCATCCCCTCCACCTT. Amino acids: CASSSSHPLHL.

On this clonotype: One end of the junction varies from germline; a read error may be responsible. This chain joins TRBV4-2 and TRBJ2-3; maybe TRBD1 (5 bases). CDR1 is LGHNA and CDR2 is YNFKEQ in the germline V gene. The CDR3 totals 14 residues. The DNA of the CDR3 is TGTGCCAGCAGCCATCCCGACAGAGCAGATGCGCAGTATTTT. Protein: CASSHPDRADAQYF.

This clonotype occurred a few times. The chain recombines TRBV7-3 with TRBJ2-1; TRBD2 matches 10 bases. The CDR3 extends over 15 amino acids. Per germline, CDR1 SGHTA and CDR2 FQGTGA. Trimming at V came to 0 bases and at J to 8 bases, leaving 4 bases not matched to a gene. Written as DNA, the CDR3 is TGTGCCAGCAGCTTAACAGCGGGAGGGGGTCATGAGCAGTTCTTC. It yields the protein CASSLTAGGGHEQFF.

This clonotype showed up just a few times. The chain links TRBV5-6 to TRBJ2-7; D gene ambiguous. Trimming shortened V by 4 bases and J by 0 bases, and 14 bases separated the two germline ends. The CDR3 sequence is 15 residues long. Germline V gives CDR1 SGHDT, CDR2 YYEEEE. This chain's CDR3 is CASSRVEDPSYEQYF. CDR3 nucleotide sequence: TGTGCCAGCAGCCGCGTTGAAGACCCCTCCTACGAGCAGTACTTC.

J is TRBJ1-4 and V is TRBV4-3; TRBD1 might be the D (6 bases). Trimming shortened V by 2 bases and J by 5 bases, and 15 bases separated the two germline ends. The CDR3 extends over 16 amino acids. Germline V gene data show CDR1 as LGHNA and CDR2 as YSLEER. CDR3 sequence (DNA): TGCGCCAGCAGCCAAAATCAGGGGAACACAAATGAAAAACTGTTTTTT. Translation gives CASSQNQGNTNEKLFF.

About this clonotype: Here the CDR3 omits its conserved ending phenylalanine or tryptophan, so a read error is the likely source. The V gene is TRBV6-1, the J gene TRBJ2-7; D possibly matches TRBD1 or TRBD2 (5 bases each). The germline gives CDR1 MNHNS, CDR2 SASEGT. This CDR3 spans 15 amino acids. V lost 4 bases, J lost 5 bases, and 18 bases lay in between. For the CDR3, the DNA is TGTGCCAGCAGTGTCTTTTCCGGGACCGAGGACGAGCAGTACTCC. The encoded protein is CASSVFSGTEDEQYS.

Comments on this clonotype: One base away lies a much larger clone, so this may be a sequencing read error. V gene TRBV27 combines with J gene TRBJ1-5; D possibly corresponds to TRBD1 (5 bases). Trimming stripped 8 bases from V and 4 bases from J, with 12 bases between. CDR3 length equals 13 residues. Germline CDR1 MNHEY, CDR2 SMNVEV (reference sequence). The CDR3: CASRLGLNQPQHF. The DNA of the CDR3 is TGTGCCAGCCGACTGGGGCTAAATCAGCCCCAGCATTTT.

This clonotype was detected many times. The chain is built from TRBV7-2 and TRBJ2-5; 7 nucleotides line up with TRBD1. The CDR3 totals 13 residues. V shed 5 bases, J shed 3 bases, and the junction held 3 bases outside the gene matches. CDR1 and CDR2 (germline): SGHTA, FQGNSA. The CDR3 loop is CASSAGTEETQYF. The CDR3 DNA reads TGTGCCAGCAGCGCTGGGACAGAAGAGACCCAGTACTTC.

This clonotype was counted only a few times. The gene calls are TRBV20-1 and TRBJ2-7, with D possibly matching TRBD2 (5 bases). This CDR3 comprises 15 residues. V dropped 0 bases and J dropped 1 base, with 13 bases sitting between them. The germline gives CDR1 DFQATT, CDR2 SNEGSKA (reference sequence). The CDR3 DNA reads as TGCAGTGCTAGAGATGTTGGGAGTTCTTCCTACGAGCAGTACTTC. As protein: CSARDVGSSSYEQYF.

The table lists this clonotype with many counts. This chain connects TRBV29-1 to TRBJ2-7; D gene uncertain. Germline V lookup: CDR1 SQVTM, CDR2 ANQGSEA. With 3 bases removed from V and 4 bases from J, the gap between germline ends came to 13 bases. CDR3 length: 13 amino acids. The CDR3 DNA follows: TGCAGCGTTGAGTTGGTGGGTACGTACGAGCAGTACTTC. Its protein product is CSVELVGTYEQYF.

This chain connects TRBV12-3 or TRBV12-4 to TRBJ1-2; maybe TRBD1 (5 bases). The ends were cut back, 3 bases at V and 0 bases at J, with 11 bases in the middle. The CDR3 extends over 15 amino acids. The CDR3, as DNA: TGTGCCAGCAGTTTGTACAGACAGTCTAACTATGGCTACACCTTC. It yields the protein CASSLYRQSNYGYTF.

Concerning this clonotype itself: This may be a read error, as it is one base from a much larger clone. The rearrangement joins TRBV10-3 to TRBJ2-7; no reliable D call. This CDR3 is built from 12 residues. Germline CDR1 reads ENHRY; CDR2 reads SYGVKD. Here the CDR3 DNA reads TGTGCCATCAGTGACGTGATATACGAGCGGTACTTC. The encoded protein is CAISDVIYERYF.

A few counts support this clonotype. V is TRBV24-1 and J is TRBJ2-2; D is undetermined. The CDR3 runs to 15 residues. In germline, CDR1 is KGHDR, CDR2 SFDVKD. Between the trimmed V and J ends, which lost 3 bases and 6 bases, there was a span of 13 bases. This CDR3 is CATSDEASFAGELFF. The CDR3 region has the DNA TGTGCCACCAGTGATGAAGCTTCCTTCGCCGGGGAGCTGTTTTTT.

This clonotype was counted many times. V usage is TRBV5-1 and J usage is TRBJ2-7; 8 bases fit TRBD1. After removal of 6 bases from V and 2 bases from J, the junction contained 10 bases not matched to a gene. The CDR3 is made up of 15 amino acids. CDR1 SGHRS and CDR2 YFSETQ come from the germline V gene. CDR3 in amino acids: CASMTEGQGAYEQYF. In DNA, the CDR3 is TGCGCCAGCATGACGGAAGGACAGGGAGCCTACGAGCAGTACTTC. The entire variable domain, with the rest obtained from reference TRBV5-1 and TRBJ2-7, is as follows: KAGVTQTPRYLIKTRGQQVTLSCSPISGHRSVSWYQQTPGQGLQFLFEYFSETQRNKGNFPGRFSGRQFSNSRSEMNVSTLELGDSALYLCASMTEGQGAYEQYFGPGTRLTVT.

There are many counts of this clonotype. The chain links TRBV4-3 to TRBJ1-3; D gene uncertain. Germline V gene lookup returns CDR1 LGHNA and CDR2 YSLEER. Trimming left V 1 base short and J 0 bases short, with 7 bases between. CDR3 length: 15 residues. The CDR3 here is CASSQGFSSGNTIYF. CDR3 sequence (DNA): TGCGCCAGCAGCCAAGGGTTTTCCTCTGGAAACACCATATATTTT.

This clonotype came up a few times. The gene calls are TRBV5-1 and TRBJ1-3; 8 bases agree with TRBD1. The CDR3 totals 15 residues. Per germline, CDR1 SGHRS and CDR2 YFSETQ. V trimming: 7 bases; J trimming: 0 bases; junction bases outside the gene matches: 6. This chain's CDR3 is CASRTDRDSGNTIYF. The CDR3 DNA sequence: TGCGCCAGCCGGACGGACAGGGACTCTGGAAACACCATATATTTT.

The gene calls are TRBV6-2 or TRBV6-3 and TRBJ2-3, with TRBD2 matching over 11 bases. The CDR3 length is 16 residues. Unmatched junction bases numbered 18, after V lost 11 bases and J lost 8 bases. Germline V gene data show CDR1 as MNHEY and CDR2 as SVGEGT. CDR3 loop: CARPVLLAGGAATQYF. As DNA, the CDR3 is TGTGCCCGCCCCGTCCTCCTAGCGGGGGGCGCGGCTACGCAGTATTTT.

This clonotype was seen many times. The CDR3 nucleotides read TGCAGCGTTCCGGGGGACCGAACCTACGAGCAGTACTTC. Amino acids: CSVPGDRTYEQYF. V gene TRBV29-1 combines with J gene TRBJ2-7, with D possibly TRBD2 on 6 matching bases. Trimming pared 5 bases from V and 2 bases from J, leaving 13 bases between. The CDR3 has 13 residues. In germline, CDR1 is SQVTM, CDR2 ANQGSEA.

The genes are TRBV2 and TRBJ2-5, with D possibly TRBD1 on 5 matching bases. This CDR3 region has 14 residues. Germline CDR1 reads SNHLY; CDR2 reads FYNNEI. The V end was cut by 11 bases, the J end by 5 bases, with 21 bases between. The CDR3 loop reads CARLTDTRSETQYF. The CDR3 nucleotides are TGTGCCCGCCTAACGGACACCCGGTCCGAGACCCAGTACTTC.

This chain joins TRBV20-1 and TRBJ2-7, with 13 bases fitting TRBD2. CDR1 DFQATT and CDR2 SNEGSKA come from the germline V gene (reference sequence). The CDR3 sequence is 13 residues long. V was pared by 5 bases and J by 9 bases, with 7 bases of the junction left unmatched. CDR3 in amino acids: CSAGRTSGSAQYF. The CDR3 coding sequence is TGCAGTGCTGGAAGGACTAGCGGGAGCGCGCAGTACTTC.

As for this clonotype: Possible read error: a much larger clone is one base away. The gene calls are TRBV5-1 and TRBJ2-1, with D uncertain. Per germline, CDR1 SGHRS and CDR2 YFSETQ. CDR3 length: 13 residues. CDR3 DNA sequence: TGCGTCAGCAGCCTCTCCACACCGCATGAGCAGTTCTTC. Translated: CVSSLSTPHEQFF.

Many counts were recorded for this clonotype. The V and J genes are TRBV4-1 and TRBJ2-3; possible D gene TRBD1, 6 bases. The V end was cut by 3 bases, the J end by 0 bases, with 10 bases between. This CDR3 contains 15 residues. CDR1 is MGHRA, CDR2 YSYEKL, per germline. The chain's CDR3 is CASSQRTESTDTQYF. The CDR3 nucleotides are TGCGCCAGCAGCCAGCGGACAGAGAGCACAGATACGCAGTATTTT.

This clonotype appeared many times. The chain recombines TRBV9 with TRBJ2-4, with TRBD1 matching over 11 bases. Per the germline V gene, CDR1 is SGDLS and CDR2 is YYNGEE. This CDR3 is built from 16 residues. The V and J ends lost 0 bases and 8 bases, in that order; junction bases with no gene match: 7. The CDR3 loop reads CASSVERDRGLDIQYF. The CDR3 region has the DNA TGTGCCAGCAGCGTAGAAAGGGACAGGGGGTTAGACATTCAGTACTTC.

Of note for this clonotype: A much larger clonotype is one base distant, so this may be a read error. The V and J genes are TRBV12-3 or TRBV12-4 and TRBJ1-1, with D unclear. This CDR3 is built from 11 residues. V shed 7 bases and J shed 1 base, with 4 bases lying between them. The CDR3 DNA is TGTGCCAGCATTAGGAACACTGAAGCTTTCTTT. The encoded protein is CASIRNTEAFF.

V gene TRBV12-3 or TRBV12-4 combines with J gene TRBJ2-2; no firm D call. The CDR3 has 15 amino acids. The V gene lost 3 bases and the J gene lost 4 bases, with 12 bases spanning the gap. The CDR3 spells CASSFWQISTGELFF. DNA for the CDR3: TGTGCCAGCAGTTTTTGGCAGATTAGCACCGGGGAGCTGTTTTTT.

Note on this clonotype: This may arise from a read error, as a much more abundant clone is one base away. The CDR3 ends on some other residue instead of the conserved phenylalanine or tryptophan, so this is likely a read error. The chain is built from TRBV2 and TRBJ1-1, with 7 nucleotides matching TRBD1. CDR3 size: 15 residues. The germline gives CDR1 SNHLY, CDR2 FYNNEI. V was pared by 6 bases and J by 1 base, with 8 bases of the junction left unmatched. The CDR3 region is CASSLGQAGNTEAFS. The CDR3 DNA is TGTGCCAGCAGCTTAGGACAGGCTGGGAACACTGAAGCTTTCTCT.

The rearrangement links TRBV5-8 to TRBJ2-7, with TRBD2 matching 7 bases. Per germline, CDR1 SGHTS and CDR2 YDEGEE. After removal of 7 bases from V and 3 bases from J, the junction contained 13 bases not matched to a gene. The CDR3 sequence is 15 residues long. The CDR3 loop is CASASLRLAYYEQYF. In DNA form, the CDR3 reads TGTGCCAGCGCCTCGCTACGACTAGCCTACTACGAGCAGTACTTC.

The chain carries TRBV13 and TRBJ1-1; no reliable D call. Trimming pared 7 bases from V and 1 base from J, leaving 13 bases between. This CDR3 spans 14 amino acids. Per germline, CDR1 PRHDT and CDR2 FYEKMQ (reference sequence). The CDR3 DNA sequence: TGTGCCAGCACCGCCCGTGGGGAGAACACTGAAGCTTTCTTT. Translating gives CASTARGENTEAFF.